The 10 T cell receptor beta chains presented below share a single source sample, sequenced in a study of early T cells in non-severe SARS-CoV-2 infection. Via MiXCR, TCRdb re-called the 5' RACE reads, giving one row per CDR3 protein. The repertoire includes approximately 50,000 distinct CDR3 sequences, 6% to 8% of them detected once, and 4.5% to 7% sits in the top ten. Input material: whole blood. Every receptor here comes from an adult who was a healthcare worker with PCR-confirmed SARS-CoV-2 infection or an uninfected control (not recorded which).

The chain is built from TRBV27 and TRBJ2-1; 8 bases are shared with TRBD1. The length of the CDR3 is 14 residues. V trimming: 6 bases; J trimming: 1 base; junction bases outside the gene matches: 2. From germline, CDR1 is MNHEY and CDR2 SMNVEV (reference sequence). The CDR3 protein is CASRRTGSYNEQFF. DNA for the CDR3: TGTGCCAGCAGGCGGACAGGGTCCTACAATGAGCAGTTCTTC.

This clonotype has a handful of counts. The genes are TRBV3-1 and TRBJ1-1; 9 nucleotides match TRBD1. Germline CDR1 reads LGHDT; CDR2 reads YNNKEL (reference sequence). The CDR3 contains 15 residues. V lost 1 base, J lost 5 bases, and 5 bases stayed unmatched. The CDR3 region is CASSQGTGAGTEAFF. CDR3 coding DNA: TGTGCCAGCAGCCAAGGGACAGGGGCTGGGACTGAAGCTTTCTTT.

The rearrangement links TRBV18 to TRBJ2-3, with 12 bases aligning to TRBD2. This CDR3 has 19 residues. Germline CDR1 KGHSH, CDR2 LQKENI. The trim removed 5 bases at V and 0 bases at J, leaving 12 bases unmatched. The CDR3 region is CASSAETSGRRTSTDTQYF. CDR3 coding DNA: TGTGCCAGCTCAGCGGAGACTAGCGGGAGACGGACTAGCACAGATACGCAGTATTTT.

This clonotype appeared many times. CDR3 in amino acids: CASRSSGTSTDTQYF. The CDR3 nucleotides are TGTGCCAGCAGATCTAGCGGAACTAGCACAGATACGCAGTATTTT. The chain joins TRBV12-3 or TRBV12-4 to TRBJ2-3; 7 nucleotides agree with TRBD2. The V segment lost 6 bases and the J segment 0 bases; nucleotides outside the gene matches: 6. The CDR3 runs to 15 residues.

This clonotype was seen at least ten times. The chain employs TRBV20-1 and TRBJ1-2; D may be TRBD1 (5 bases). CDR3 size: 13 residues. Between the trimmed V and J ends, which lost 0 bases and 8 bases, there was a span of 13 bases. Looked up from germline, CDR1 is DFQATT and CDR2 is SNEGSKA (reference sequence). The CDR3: CSARDGAAVGYTF. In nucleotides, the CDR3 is TGCAGTGCTAGAGATGGGGCAGCTGTCGGCTACACCTTC.

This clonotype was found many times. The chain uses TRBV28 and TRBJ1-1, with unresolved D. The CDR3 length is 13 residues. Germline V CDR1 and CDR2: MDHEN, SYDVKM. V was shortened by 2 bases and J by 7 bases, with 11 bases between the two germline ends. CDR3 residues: CASSLIGRGEAFF. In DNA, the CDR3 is TGTGCCAGCAGTTTAATAGGGAGAGGTGAAGCTTTCTTT.

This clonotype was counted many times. This chain's CDR3 is CASRPREGPGNSPLHF. DNA for the CDR3: TGTGCCAGCAGACCACGGGAGGGGCCCGGTAATTCACCCCTCCACTTT. The V gene is TRBV5-8, the J gene TRBJ1-6; the D gene is possibly TRBD1 (5 bases). The V and J ends lost 5 bases and 6 bases respectively, with 18 bases between them. The CDR3 has 16 residues. Germline CDR1 and CDR2: SGHTS and YDEGEE.

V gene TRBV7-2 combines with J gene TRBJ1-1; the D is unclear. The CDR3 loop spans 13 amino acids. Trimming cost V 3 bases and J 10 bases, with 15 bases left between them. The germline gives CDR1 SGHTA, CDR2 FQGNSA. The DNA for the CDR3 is TGTGCCAGCAGCTTCGGGCAGGTCCAAGGAGCTTTCTTT. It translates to CASSFGQVQGAFF.

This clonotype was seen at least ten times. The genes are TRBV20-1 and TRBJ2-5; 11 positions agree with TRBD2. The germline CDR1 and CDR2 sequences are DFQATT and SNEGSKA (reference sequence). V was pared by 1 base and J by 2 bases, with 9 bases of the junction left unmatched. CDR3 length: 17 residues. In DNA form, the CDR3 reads TGCAGTGCTAGAGGTTATAGCGGGGGGGAACTACAAGAGACCCAGTACTTC. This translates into CSARGYSGGELQETQYF.

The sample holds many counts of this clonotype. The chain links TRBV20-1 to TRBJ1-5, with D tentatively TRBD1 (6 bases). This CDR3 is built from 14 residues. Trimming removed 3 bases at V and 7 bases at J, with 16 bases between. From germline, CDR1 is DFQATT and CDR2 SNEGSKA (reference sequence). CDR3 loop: CSARGGPGRQPQHF. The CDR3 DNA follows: TGCAGTGCTAGGGGGGGCCCGGGGCGACAGCCCCAGCATTTT.